This passage covers 7 T cell receptor beta chains from one sample sequenced in a study of shared clonotypes between healthy human individuals. This table comes from immunoSEQ multiplex PCR, and its TCRdb copy is limited to in-frame clones, with some not included. The sample carries under 1,100,000 clones, about 70% recorded once. The sequenced material came from memory CD4+ T cells sorted from blood. Documented subset: CD45RA-negative fraction. These receptors were collected from a man between 18 and 35 years old in good health.

The chain has TRBV7-6 and TRBJ2-6; the D gene is possibly TRBD1 (6 bases). This CDR3 comprises 14 residues. V lost 4 bases to trimming and J lost 4 bases, with 8 bases between them. Germline V gene lookup returns CDR1 SGHVS and CDR2 FNYEAQ. The CDR3 coding sequence is TGTGCCAGCAGCTCAGGGGCCGGGGCCAACGTCCTGACTTTC. This codes for CASSSGAGANVLTF.

This clone was seen a handful of times. The chain carries TRBV2 and TRBJ2-3; D is possibly TRBD2 (5 bases). Germline V lookup: CDR1 SNHLY, CDR2 FYNNEI. The CDR3 is 16 residues long. V was trimmed by 4 bases and J by 1 base, leaving 15 bases between them. CDR3 nucleotide sequence: TGTGCCAGCAGTGGTCTACTAGGGTGGGGCACAGATACGCAGTATTTT. As protein: CASSGLLGWGTDTQYF.

There are a few counts of this clone. The chain uses TRBV30 and TRBJ1-1, with D unclear. The CDR3 length is 11 residues. V dropped 4 bases and J dropped 7 bases, with 10 bases sitting between them. Germline CDR1 GTSNPN, CDR2 SVGIG (reference sequence). In DNA form, the CDR3 reads TGTGCCTGGAAGGGTTATGGTGAAGCTTTCTTT. Translation: CAWKGYGEAFF.

The rearrangement links TRBV30 to TRBJ1-2, with a tentative D call TRBD1 (6 bases). The V gene lost 3 bases and the J gene lost 8 bases, with 19 bases spanning the gap. CDR1 and CDR2 from the germline V gene are GTSNPN and SVGIG (reference sequence). This CDR3 has 14 amino acids. The CDR3 loop is CAWSPGQPSWGYTF. The CDR3 region has the DNA TGTGCCTGGAGCCCCGGACAGCCCTCCTGGGGCTACACCTTC.

As DNA, the CDR3 is TGTGCCAGCAGCTACGGAATTCAGACAGGGAATAATGAAAAACTGTTTTTT. This encodes CASSYGIQTGNNEKLFF. The chain couples TRBV5-4 to TRBJ1-4, with TRBD1 matching 7 bases. With V trimmed by 3 bases and J by 4 bases, 12 bases remained unmatched. This CDR3 spans 17 amino acids. CDR1 is SGHNT and CDR2 is YYREEE in the germline V gene (reference sequence).

CDR3 DNA sequence: TGCGCCAGCAGCTTGGACGGACAGCTAAACTACGAGCAGTACTTC. Translated, it gives CASSLDGQLNYEQYF. The gene calls are TRBV5-1 and TRBJ2-7, with D possibly matching TRBD1 (6 bases). V was trimmed by 0 bases and J by 3 bases, leaving 13 bases between them. The CDR3 consists of 15 residues. Germline CDR1 is SGHRS and CDR2 is YFSETQ.

This chain connects TRBV19 to TRBJ1-2, with TRBD1 as a possible D gene (5 bases). Germline V gives CDR1 LNHDA, CDR2 SQIVND (reference sequence). The CDR3 loop spans 18 amino acids. The V end was cut by 4 bases, the J end by 4 bases, with 25 bases between. As DNA, the CDR3 is TGTGCCAGTAGTACCACCCCCGGGGGTCCAACCCGGGGCTATGGCTACACCTTC. The encoded protein is CASSTTPGGPTRGYGYTF.